A single sample is the source of the 30 T cell receptor beta chains below, sequenced in a study of T cell responses to AZD1222 COVID-19 vaccine. Data came from immunoSEQ multiplex PCR; TCRdb stores just in-frame clones and leaves some out. The profile shows more than 80,000 clones, approximately 88% of them singletons. The starting material was peripheral blood, obtained on day 0 of AZD1222 vaccination. The receptors were sampled from an adult in good health.

This chain uses TRBV27 with TRBJ2-1; tentatively, D is TRBD2 (6 bases). The CDR3 runs to 14 residues. The germline V gene encodes CDR1 MNHEY and CDR2 SMNVEV (reference sequence). The V gene lost 6 bases and the J gene lost 1 base, with 10 bases spanning the gap. The CDR3 nucleotides read TGTGCCAGCAGGCGACTAGGGTCCTACAATGAGCAGTTCTTC. Translation: CASRRLGSYNEQFF.

CDR3 amino acids: CASSEMTALNSPLHF. CDR3 sequence (DNA): TGTGCCAGCAGCGAGATGACAGCACTTAATTCACCCCTCCACTTT. The chain links TRBV11-2 to TRBJ1-6; a possible D gene is TRBD1 (5 bases). Trimming took off 5 bases at V and 6 bases at J, with 14 bases between the two ends. Germline CDR1 SGHAT, CDR2 FQNNGV. The CDR3 contains 15 residues.

The chain carries TRBV19 and TRBJ2-1; D uncertain. Germline CDR1 LNHDA, CDR2 SQIVND (reference sequence). Trimming pared 0 bases from V and 8 bases from J, leaving 20 bases between. The CDR3 spans 17 residues. This CDR3 is CASSIDLMSIGDYEQFF. The DNA for the CDR3 is TGTGCCAGTAGTATAGATCTAATGAGTATTGGGGATTATGAGCAGTTCTTC.

The chain carries TRBV10-2 and TRBJ2-1; D unresolved. Germline V gene sequence: CDR1 WSHSY, CDR2 SAAADI. V dropped 2 bases and J dropped 8 bases, with 7 bases sitting between them. The CDR3 contains 12 residues. The CDR3 protein is CASSEERHEQFF. The CDR3 DNA follows: TGCGCCAGCAGTGAGGAGCGTCATGAGCAGTTCTTC.

In its sample, this clone was seen a few times. The rearrangement links TRBV29-1 to TRBJ1-2; D remains ambiguous. The CDR3 loop spans 13 amino acids. Per germline, CDR1 SQVTM and CDR2 ANQGSEA. V was cut by 4 bases and J by 6 bases, with 15 bases left in between. In DNA form, the CDR3 reads TGCAGCGTTGTGGCCACCCCAGCAAATGGCTACACCTTC. Amino acids: CSVVATPANGYTF. The whole variable domain, filled in from reference TRBV29-1 and TRBJ1-2, reads SAVISQKPSRDICQRGTSLTIQCQVDSQVTMMFWYRQQPGQSLTLIATANQGSEATYESGFVIDKFPISRPNLTFSTLTVSNMSPEDSSIYLCSVVATPANGYTFGSGTRLTVV.

The chain couples TRBV5-6 to TRBJ2-1; TRBD2 is a possible D gene (6 bases). Trimming removed 0 bases from V and 0 bases from J, with 16 bases in between. Germline V gene data show CDR1 as SGHDT and CDR2 as YYEEEE. The CDR3 has 18 residues. This CDR3 reads CASSLAGVGLSSYNEQFF. In DNA form, the CDR3 reads TGTGCCAGCAGCTTGGCCGGAGTGGGACTCAGCTCCTACAATGAGCAGTTCTTC.

The chain uses TRBV28 and TRBJ2-3; TRBD2 aligns across 12 bases. From germline, CDR1 is MDHEN and CDR2 SYDVKM. The CDR3 sequence is 15 residues long. Trimming cost V 3 bases and J 9 bases; bases outside gene matches: 7. CDR3 DNA: TGTGCCAGCAGTTTCCTGACTAGCGGGGGCGGGACGCAGTATTTT. Amino acids: CASSFLTSGGGTQYF.

This clone was observed a few times. The rearrangement links TRBV6-1 to TRBJ2-7; 7 bases align to TRBD1. There are 15 residues in the CDR3. In germline, CDR1 is MNHNS, CDR2 SASEGT. Trimming removed 0 bases from V and 4 bases from J; junction bases left unmatched: 6. CDR3 protein: CASSEATGVQYEQYF. CDR3 nucleotide sequence: TGTGCCAGCAGTGAAGCAACAGGGGTTCAGTACGAGCAGTACTTC.

This chain links TRBV20-1 with TRBJ1-1, with D perhaps TRBD1 (5 bases). Trimming pared 3 bases from V and 5 bases from J, leaving 7 bases between. Per the germline V gene, CDR1 is DFQATT and CDR2 is SNEGSKA (reference sequence). The CDR3 totals 11 residues. The CDR3 DNA reads as TGCAGTGCTAGTGGGGGGACTGAAGCTTTCTTT. As protein: CSASGGTEAFF.

The chain uses TRBV18 and TRBJ2-3, with D perhaps TRBD1 (6 bases). CDR1 is KGHSH and CDR2 is LQKENI in the germline V gene. The CDR3 runs to 13 residues. V was trimmed by 4 bases and J by 2 bases, leaving 7 bases between them. The CDR3 region has the DNA TGTGCCAGCTCACGGGACATCACAGATACGCAGTATTTT. Protein: CASSRDITDTQYF.

The chain carries TRBV11-2 and TRBJ1-2; the D is unclear. The CDR3 loop spans 16 amino acids. CDR1 and CDR2 (germline): SGHAT, FQNNGV. Deletions cut 5 bases from V and 4 bases from J, with 20 bases between. CDR3: CASSPGGSGRFYGYTF. CDR3 bases: TGTGCCAGCAGCCCCGGTGGGTCTGGCAGGTTCTATGGCTACACCTTC.

The chain combines TRBV27 with TRBJ2-2; 12 nucleotides line up with TRBD2. Germline V CDR1 and CDR2: MNHEY, SMNVEV (reference sequence). The trim removed 4 bases at V and 2 bases at J, leaving 8 bases unmatched. CDR3 length: 18 residues. CDR3 sequence reads: CASSSTGLAGFNTGELFF. CDR3 DNA sequence: TGTGCCAGCAGTTCCACGGGACTAGCGGGCTTTAACACCGGGGAGCTGTTTTTT.

The V and J genes are TRBV28 and TRBJ2-5; the match to TRBD2 covers 8 bases. The J segment lost 1 base and the V segment lost 6 bases, leaving 7 bases of the junction unmatched. The CDR3 has 15 residues. Per the germline V gene, CDR1 is MDHEN and CDR2 is SYDVKM. Here the CDR3 DNA reads TGTGCCAGCAGCCTACGGGGGGGCCGCCAAGAGACCCAGTACTTC. It specifies CASSLRGGRQETQYF.

The rearrangement links TRBV10-1 to TRBJ2-5, with TRBD2 matching 13 bases. The V segment lost 5 bases and the J segment 3 bases; nucleotides outside the gene matches: 3. Germline V gene data show CDR1 as WNHNN and CDR2 as SYGVQD (reference sequence). The CDR3 length is 15 residues. This chain's CDR3 is CASSPGTSGKETQYF. The DNA for the CDR3 is TGCGCCAGCAGTCCCGGGACTAGCGGGAAAGAGACCCAGTACTTC.

CDR3 in amino acids: CASSLFGLAGNNEQFF. For the CDR3, the DNA is TGTGCCAGCAGCTTGTTCGGACTAGCGGGGAACAATGAGCAGTTCTTC. This chain joins TRBV7-6 and TRBJ2-1, with 12 bases matching TRBD2. Trimming cost V 3 bases and J 5 bases; bases outside gene matches: 5. This CDR3 is 16 amino acids long. The germline V gene encodes CDR1 SGHVS and CDR2 FNYEAQ.

The chain couples TRBV28 to TRBJ1-1, with TRBD1 matching over 7 bases. Unmatched junction bases numbered 5, after V lost 9 bases and J lost 1 base. Germline V CDR1 and CDR2: MDHEN, SYDVKM. CDR3 length equals 13 residues. The CDR3 reads CASDREGNTEAFF. The CDR3 region has the DNA TGTGCCAGTGACAGGGAAGGGAACACTGAAGCTTTCTTT.

Written as DNA, the CDR3 is TGCGCCAGCAGCTTTGGGACTAGCGAAGAGACCCAGTACTTC. Its protein is CASSFGTSEETQYF. The chain is built from TRBV5-1 and TRBJ2-5, with 10 bases aligning to TRBD2. The ends lost 2 bases at V and 3 bases at J; junction bases unmatched: 1. This CDR3 has 14 amino acids. The germline CDR1 and CDR2 sequences are SGHRS and YFSETQ.

The J gene is TRBJ1-1, the V gene TRBV5-1; D not certain. From germline, CDR1 is SGHRS and CDR2 YFSETQ. V was cut by 0 bases and J by 2 bases, with 11 bases left in between. There are 15 residues in the CDR3. As DNA, the CDR3 is TGCGCCAGCAGCTTGGGACTTATACTTAACACTGAAGCTTTCTTT. It encodes CASSLGLILNTEAFF.

The chain combines TRBV7-9 with TRBJ1-4; D not certain. The CDR3 runs 14 residues. The ends were cut back, 7 bases at V and 6 bases at J, with 15 bases in the middle. Germline CDR1 is SEHNR and CDR2 is FQNEAQ (reference sequence). CDR3 loop: CASTAYETYEKLFF. The CDR3 DNA reads as TGTGCCAGCACCGCCTATGAGACATATGAAAAACTGTTTTTT.

The chain links TRBV29-1 to TRBJ2-5, with D maybe TRBD2 (5 bases). The CDR3 covers 14 residues. The germline CDR1 and CDR2 sequences are SQVTM and ANQGSEA. Deletions cut 4 bases from V and 2 bases from J, with 14 bases between. The CDR3, as DNA: TGCAGCGTTGGGAGGCAAGGGCAGCAAGAGACCCAGTACTTC. Amino acid sequence: CSVGRQGQQETQYF.

This clone was detected once. The chain combines TRBV2 with TRBJ1-5, with D perhaps matching TRBD1 (5 bases). CDR1 SNHLY and CDR2 FYNNEI come from the germline V gene. Trimming left V 6 bases short and J 4 bases short, with 10 bases between. This CDR3 is built from 13 residues. The CDR3 loop reads CASRGYRNQPQHF. CDR3 sequence (DNA): TGTGCCAGCAGGGGATACAGGAATCAGCCCCAGCATTTT.

This clone was counted a single time. Within the sample, other DNA sequences also encode this same CDR3. The chain employs TRBV13 and TRBJ1-3, with 7 bases fitting TRBD1. The CDR3 length is 15 residues. With 4 bases clipped from V and 0 bases from J, the junction kept 3 bases outside the gene matches. CDR1 is PRHDT, CDR2 FYEKMQ, per germline (reference sequence). The CDR3 DNA is TGTGCCAGCAGCTCCAACAGGGGCTCTGGAAACACCATATATTTT. This codes for CASSSNRGSGNTIYF.

V is TRBV7-3 and J is TRBJ2-7; no clear D gene. In germline, CDR1 is SGHTA, CDR2 FQGTGA. Trimming shortened V by 5 bases and J by 3 bases, and 14 bases separated the two germline ends. The CDR3 sequence is 14 residues long. The CDR3 coding sequence is TGTGCCAGCAGCCCCGACCCAGGCAGCTACGAGCAGTACTTC. This gives the protein CASSPDPGSYEQYF.

The rearrangement joins TRBV25-1 to TRBJ2-3, with 9 bases identical to TRBD2. Trimming took 3 bases from V and 6 from J; bases not matched to a gene: 4. CDR3 length equals 14 residues. CDR1 MGHDK and CDR2 SYGVNS come from the germline V gene. The CDR3 nucleotides read TGTGCCAGCAGTGAGGGTAGCGGGAGTGATACGCAGTATTTT. Amino acids: CASSEGSGSDTQYF.

The chain combines TRBV13 with TRBJ2-2, with 9 positions matching TRBD2. Trimming took 4 bases from V and 5 from J; bases not matched to a gene: 8. The CDR3 loop spans 16 amino acids. Germline assignment: CDR1 PRHDT and CDR2 FYEKMQ (reference sequence). CDR3 sequence: CASSWTREGGTGELFF. CDR3 nucleotides: TGTGCCAGCAGCTGGACGCGGGAGGGAGGGACCGGGGAGCTGTTTTTT. Combining the CDR3 with reference TRBV13 and TRBJ2-2 gives the whole variable domain AAGVIQSPRHLIKEKRETATLKCYPIPRHDTVYWYQQGPGQDPQFLISFYEKMQSDKGSIPDRFSAQQFSDYHSELNMSSLELGDSALYFCASSWTREGGTGELFFGEGSRLTVL.

The genes are TRBV19 and TRBJ2-1; D uncertain. The CDR3 contains 13 residues. V lost 4 bases and J 5 bases, leaving 9 bases between the germline ends. From germline, CDR1 is LNHDA and CDR2 SQIVND (reference sequence). CDR3 residues: CASSTLLHNEQFF. Written as DNA, the CDR3 is TGTGCCAGTAGTACCCTCCTTCACAATGAGCAGTTCTTC.

CDR3 in DNA: TGCGCCAGCAGTGAGTCGACTCCCGGGGAGCTGTTTTTT. Its protein is CASSESTPGELFF. The rearrangement links TRBV10-1 to TRBJ2-2; D is unresolved. The CDR3 totals 13 residues. V was pared by 0 bases and J by 6 bases, with 5 bases between. CDR1 and CDR2 from the germline V gene are WNHNN and SYGVQD (reference sequence).

The CDR3 DNA is TGTGCCAGTAGTATACAGGGGGCGAACGGGGAGCTGTTTTTT. This sequence encodes CASSIQGANGELFF. This rearrangement joins TRBV19 to TRBJ2-2; 8 nucleotides agree with TRBD1. The V gene end was trimmed by 2 bases and the J gene end by 7 bases; junction bases not matched to a gene: 3. The V gene's germline CDR1 is LNHDA and CDR2 SQIVND (reference sequence). CDR3 length: 14 residues.

The rearrangement uses TRBV6-1 and TRBJ1-2; possible D gene TRBD1, 6 bases. From germline, CDR1 is MNHNS and CDR2 SASEGT. The CDR3 covers 15 residues. With 2 bases removed from V and 4 bases from J, the gap between germline ends came to 14 bases. The CDR3 DNA reads as TGTGCCAGCAGTGAAAGGGCCGGGGGCAGCTATGGCTACACCTTC. This codes for CASSERAGGSYGYTF.

The V gene is TRBV7-9, the J gene TRBJ2-3, with 7 bases matching TRBD2. V trimming: 0 bases; J trimming: 0 bases; junction bases outside the gene matches: 3. The CDR3 consists of 16 residues. Germline-derived CDR1 and CDR2 are SEHNR and FQNEAQ (reference sequence). The CDR3 DNA reads as TGTGCCAGCAGCTTAGCAATAGCGGGTAGCACAGATACGCAGTATTTT. Its translation is CASSLAIAGSTDTQYF.